The 29 T cell receptor beta chains below were found in one sample sequenced in a study of identifying expanded T cells in peripheral blood. Some clones are missing from TCRdb's copy, which holds only in-frame ones; the method was immunoSEQ multiplex PCR. The sample contains 95,000 to 150,000 clones, about 80% of which appear only once. Sequences were obtained from blood. Receptor source: a person between 18 and 75 years old in good health.

The chain employs TRBV5-1 and TRBJ2-5, with TRBD2 identical over 7 bases. This CDR3 contains 15 residues. The J segment lost 2 bases and the V segment lost 0 bases, leaving 4 bases of the junction unmatched. CDR1 and CDR2 (germline): SGHRS, YFSETQ. CDR3 in DNA: TGCGCCAGCAGCTTGGGTAGCGGGCCTCAAGAGACCCAGTACTTC. Encoded protein: CASSLGSGPQETQYF. The full variable domain, completed using reference TRBV5-1 and TRBJ2-5, is KAGVTQTPRYLIKTRGQQVTLSCSPISGHRSVSWYQQTPGQGLQFLFEYFSETQRNKGNFPGRFSGRQFSNSRSEMNVSTLELGDSALYLCASSLGSGPQETQYFGPGTRLLVL.

The chain has TRBV7-8 and TRBJ2-7; TRBD2 matches 7 bases. This CDR3 region has 14 residues. With V trimmed by 5 bases and J by 3 bases, 7 bases remained unmatched. CDR1 is SGHVS and CDR2 is FQNEAQ in the germline V gene. CDR3 coding DNA: TGTGCCAGCAGCCCGTCGGGAGGATTCTACGAGCAGTACTTC. Its protein product is CASSPSGGFYEQYF. Variable domain in full (rest from reference TRBV7-8 and TRBJ2-7): GAGVSQSPRYKVAKRGQDVALRCDPISGHVSLFWYQQALGQGPEFLTYFQNEAQLDKSGLPSDRFFAERPEGSVSTLKIQRTQQEDSAVYLCASSPSGGFYEQYFGPGTRLTVT.

In this sample, this clone turned up once. The chain links TRBV6-1 to TRBJ2-7; 8 bases are shared with TRBD1. V was clipped by 6 bases and J by 2 bases; unmatched bases: 9. The CDR3 consists of 15 residues. Germline assignment: CDR1 MNHNS and CDR2 SASEGT. In nucleotides, the CDR3 is TGTGCCAGCAGCCCCGACAGGGGCTGGACCTACGAGCAGTACTTC. Translation gives CASSPDRGWTYEQYF.

The DNA of the CDR3 is TGTGCCAGCTTTTGGACTAGCGGGGTGGGGGAGCAGTACTTC. Translated, it gives CASFWTSGVGEQYF. J is TRBJ2-7 and V is TRBV2; 12 positions agree with TRBD2. The CDR3 has 14 residues. Per the germline V gene, CDR1 is SNHLY and CDR2 is FYNNEI. J was trimmed by 7 bases and V by 8 bases; bases with no gene match: 9.

This chain links TRBV13 with TRBJ1-2; 9 nucleotides line up with TRBD1. Germline V CDR1 and CDR2: PRHDT, FYEKMQ (reference sequence). V lost 5 bases, J lost 5 bases, and 12 bases stayed unmatched. This CDR3 is 16 amino acids long. Here the CDR3 DNA reads TGTGCCAGCAGCAACCCACGGACAGGGGCTTCTTATGGCTACACCTTC. Translated, it gives CASSNPRTGASYGYTF.

The V call is TRBV27, the J call TRBJ2-7; TRBD2 matches 10 bases. The CDR3 length is 17 residues. Germline lookup yields CDR1 MNHEY and CDR2 SMNVEV (reference sequence). V shed 6 bases, J shed 3 bases, and the junction held 14 bases outside the gene matches. The CDR3 region has the DNA TGTGCCAGCAGAAATACCTACCTAGCGGGGGTGCACTACGAGCAGTACTTC. Translating gives CASRNTYLAGVHYEQYF.

The CDR3 sequence is CASSLTGTDTQYF. As DNA, the CDR3 is TGTGCCAGCAGCTTAACAGGAACAGATACGCAGTATTTT. The rearrangement uses TRBV7-3 and TRBJ2-3; D unclear. The germline V gene has CDR1 SGHTA and CDR2 FQGTGA. Trimming pared 0 bases from V and 3 bases from J, leaving 4 bases between. The CDR3 totals 13 residues.

This clone was found once. This chain joins TRBV7-6 and TRBJ1-1; weak D call: TRBD1 (5 bases). The CDR3 sequence is 15 residues long. Trimming took off 4 bases at V and 0 bases at J, with 12 bases between the two ends. The V gene's germline CDR1 is SGHVS and CDR2 FNYEAQ. CDR3 coding DNA: TGTGCCAGCAGCTCCTTGGACAATCTGAACACTGAAGCTTTCTTT. This codes for CASSSLDNLNTEAFF. Drawing the rest from reference TRBV7-6 and TRBJ1-1, the complete variable domain is GAGVSQSPRYKVTKRGQDVALRCDPISGHVSLYWYRQALGQGPEFLTYFNYEAQQDKSGLPNDRFSAERPEGSISTLTIQRTEQRDSAMYRCASSSLDNLNTEAFFGQGTRLTVV.

The genes are TRBV5-1 and TRBJ2-7; 8 bases match TRBD1. The CDR3 extends over 15 amino acids. Germline-derived CDR1 and CDR2 are SGHRS and YFSETQ. The V segment lost 2 bases and the J segment 3 bases; nucleotides outside the gene matches: 7. CDR3 nucleotide sequence: TGCGCCAGCAGCTTAAAAGCAGGGGGCTTCTACGAGCAGTACTTC. Its translation: CASSLKAGGFYEQYF.

The rearrangement joins TRBV20-1 to TRBJ1-2; no firm D call. Germline assignment: CDR1 DFQATT and CDR2 SNEGSKA (reference sequence). V lost 5 bases, J lost 3 bases, and 7 bases lay in between. This CDR3 has 11 amino acids. The CDR3 here is CSAAADYGYTF. CDR3 DNA sequence: TGCAGTGCTGCGGCGGACTATGGCTACACCTTC.

This clone has just one count. V gene TRBV6-1 combines with J gene TRBJ2-3; 9 bases agree with TRBD1. V shed 6 bases, J shed 2 bases, and the junction held 3 bases outside the gene matches. The CDR3 consists of 14 residues. Germline-derived CDR1 and CDR2 are MNHNS and SASEGT. Written as DNA, the CDR3 is TGTGCCAGCAGAACAGGGGGCTACACAGATACGCAGTATTTT. Translating gives CASRTGGYTDTQYF.

The CDR3 region has the DNA TGTGCCAGCAGTGAAAGGGGAACAGGGACAAATTCACCCCTCCACTTT. It specifies CASSERGTGTNSPLHF. This chain joins TRBV6-1 and TRBJ1-6; TRBD1 might be the D (6 bases). The germline V gene has CDR1 MNHNS and CDR2 SASEGT. V lost 2 bases and J lost 7, with 15 bases in between. The CDR3 sequence is 16 residues long.

This chain joins TRBV4-1 and TRBJ1-1; D is undetermined. The CDR3 spans 14 residues. Germline V lookup: CDR1 MGHRA, CDR2 YSYEKL. With 1 base removed from V and 11 bases from J, the gap between germline ends came to 17 bases. CDR3 sequence (DNA): TGCGCCAGCAGCCAAGTCTTAATGGGAGGGCTGGCTTTCTTT. Protein: CASSQVLMGGLAFF.

This CDR3 is CASKAYTNVAEAFF. The CDR3 bases are TGTGCCAGTAAAGCCTACACTAACGTAGCTGAAGCTTTCTTT. The chain recombines TRBV19 with TRBJ1-1; D uncertain. CDR1 LNHDA and CDR2 SQIVND come from the germline V gene (reference sequence). V lost 7 bases, J lost 6 bases, and 18 bases lay in between. This CDR3 is 14 amino acids long.

This clone occurred a few times. The chain is built from TRBV9 and TRBJ1-1, with 9 positions matching TRBD1. With V trimmed by 2 bases and J by 0 bases, 8 bases remained unmatched. Per the germline V gene, CDR1 is SGDLS and CDR2 is YYNGEE. The CDR3 contains 17 residues. The CDR3 bases are TGTGCCAGCAGCGTTGAACAGGGGGCGGGGATGAACACTGAAGCTTTCTTT. Translated, it gives CASSVEQGAGMNTEAFF.

CDR3 DNA sequence: TGTGCCAGCCGAGGGCCTCCCTCTGGAAACACCATATATTTT. Translated, it gives CASRGPPSGNTIYF. The rearrangement links TRBV28 to TRBJ1-3, with unresolved D. This CDR3 region has 14 residues. With 8 bases removed from V and 0 bases from J, the gap between germline ends came to 11 bases. Looked up from germline, CDR1 is MDHEN and CDR2 is SYDVKM.

The rearrangement joins TRBV6-1 to TRBJ1-6, with D hard to call. Germline CDR1 reads MNHNS; CDR2 reads SASEGT. The V end lost 1 base, the J end lost 0 bases, and 13 bases lay between the germline ends. This CDR3 contains 18 residues. CDR3 sequence (DNA): TGTGCCAGCAGTGAAGATTTCGCTCCTAGCTCCTATAATTCACCCCTCCACTTT. It encodes CASSEDFAPSSYNSPLHF.

This clone appeared once. The CDR3 nucleotides are TGTGCCAGCAGTTACCGGGGGGGGAGGGAAGCTTTCTTT. It encodes CASSYRGGREAFF. The chain joins TRBV6-5 to TRBJ1-1, with D perhaps matching TRBD1 (5 bases). V was pared by 2 bases and J by 8 bases, with 12 bases between. CDR3 length: 13 residues. Germline V gene data show CDR1 as MNHEY and CDR2 as SVGAGI.

V usage is TRBV27 and J usage is TRBJ1-2, with TRBD1 as a possible D gene (6 bases). CDR3 length equals 15 residues. Trimming pared 6 bases from V and 5 bases from J, leaving 19 bases between. Germline V gene lookup returns CDR1 MNHEY and CDR2 SMNVEV (reference sequence). The chain's CDR3 is CASSLGQGRTYGYTF. The DNA of the CDR3 is TGTGCCAGCAGCCTAGGGCAGGGGCGGACTTATGGCTACACCTTC.

This chain links TRBV7-2 with TRBJ1-1; TRBD1 is a possible D gene (5 bases). The CDR3 totals 11 residues. CDR1 is SGHTA, CDR2 FQGNSA, per germline. Deletions cut 5 bases from V and 10 bases from J, with 11 bases between. The CDR3 DNA is TGTGCCAGCAGCAGAGGGGCGGTAGCTTTCTTT. Translating it yields CASSRGAVAFF.

The V call is TRBV4-1, the J call TRBJ1-2, with 7 bases identical to TRBD1. The trim removed 0 bases at V and 2 bases at J, leaving 3 bases unmatched. The germline gives CDR1 MGHRA, CDR2 YSYEKL. CDR3 length: 15 residues. The CDR3 loop is CASSQERTGNYGYTF. In DNA, the CDR3 is TGCGCCAGCAGCCAAGAAAGGACAGGAAACTATGGCTACACCTTC.

This chain joins TRBV7-2 and TRBJ1-2; D may be TRBD1 (6 bases). Germline CDR1 and CDR2: SGHTA and FQGNSA. This CDR3 region has 16 residues. V was trimmed by 5 bases and J by 3 bases, leaving 19 bases between them. The CDR3 DNA sequence: TGTGCCAGCAGCCCCACCCCCCCGGACAGATACTATGGCTACACCTTC. Its translation is CASSPTPPDRYYGYTF.

The rearrangement links TRBV7-2 to TRBJ1-5; D call uncertain. The CDR3 length is 13 residues. CDR1 SGHTA and CDR2 FQGNSA come from the germline V gene. V was trimmed by 4 bases and J by 11 bases, leaving 15 bases between them. In DNA form, the CDR3 reads TGTGCCAGCAGCTCCCACCCCTTTGAAGCCCAGCATTTT. Translation gives CASSSHPFEAQHF. Full variable domain (rest looked up from reference TRBV7-2 and TRBJ1-5): GAGVSQSPSNKVTEKGKDVELRCDPISGHTALYWYRQSLGQGLEFLIYFQGNSAPDKSGLPSDRFSAERTGGSVSTLTIQRTQQEDSAVYLCASSSHPFEAQHFGDGTRLSIL.

This chain joins TRBV29-1 and TRBJ2-3, with 7 nucleotides matching TRBD2. The junction had 7 bases not matched to a gene; V was cut back by 7 bases and J by 3 bases. The germline CDR1 and CDR2 sequences are SQVTM and ANQGSEA. The CDR3 consists of 13 residues. CDR3 sequence: CSGVGGVTDTQYF. The CDR3 coding sequence is TGCAGCGGGGTTGGGGGGGTGACAGATACGCAGTATTTT.

The V gene is TRBV28, the J gene TRBJ1-2, with D unclear. The CDR3 runs 14 residues. Germline assignment: CDR1 MDHEN and CDR2 SYDVKM. V was trimmed by 5 bases and J by 8 bases, leaving 18 bases between them. The CDR3 protein is CASSQVIGSEGYTF. CDR3 sequence (DNA): TGTGCCAGCAGTCAGGTTATAGGGTCTGAGGGCTACACCTTC.

This sequence joins TRBV2 and TRBJ2-5; no clear D. Germline CDR1 SNHLY, CDR2 FYNNEI. CDR3 length: 13 residues. The V and J ends lost 6 bases and 5 bases respectively, with 13 bases between them. The DNA of the CDR3 is TGTGCCAGCAGCGGTGGGTCACTGGAGACCCAGTACTTC. The encoded protein is CASSGGSLETQYF.

This clone appeared a few times. V gene TRBV6-1 combines with J gene TRBJ1-5; D is undetermined. The germline CDR1 and CDR2 sequences are MNHNS and SASEGT. The ends were cut back, 6 bases at V and 13 bases at J, with 13 bases in the middle. The CDR3 is 11 amino acids. This CDR3 reads CASRLETTQHF. The CDR3 region has the DNA TGTGCCAGCAGATTAGAGACAACACAGCATTTT.

This chain uses TRBV19 with TRBJ1-5, with 7 positions matching TRBD1. The germline V gene has CDR1 LNHDA and CDR2 SQIVND (reference sequence). The V gene end was trimmed by 4 bases and the J gene end by 9 bases; junction bases not matched to a gene: 12. The CDR3 loop spans 15 amino acids. Here the CDR3 DNA reads TGTGCCAGTAGTAAACAGGGGTCGAACTTGGGGCCCCAGCATTTT. This translates into CASSKQGSNLGPQHF. Full variable domain (rest looked up from reference TRBV19 and TRBJ1-5): DGGITQSPKYLFRKEGQNVTLSCEQNLNHDAMYWYRQDPGQGLRLIYYSQIVNDFQKGDIAEGYSVSREKKESFPLTVTSAQKNPTAFYLCASSKQGSNLGPQHFGDGTRLSIL.

The chain has TRBV14 and TRBJ1-4; D not certain. Trimming removed 7 bases from V and 5 bases from J, with 11 bases in between. Germline V gene sequence: CDR1 SGHDN, CDR2 FVKESK. The CDR3 length is 13 residues. The CDR3 sequence: CASTAGLNEKLFF. The CDR3 DNA reads TGTGCCAGCACTGCCGGGTTGAATGAAAAACTGTTTTTT.